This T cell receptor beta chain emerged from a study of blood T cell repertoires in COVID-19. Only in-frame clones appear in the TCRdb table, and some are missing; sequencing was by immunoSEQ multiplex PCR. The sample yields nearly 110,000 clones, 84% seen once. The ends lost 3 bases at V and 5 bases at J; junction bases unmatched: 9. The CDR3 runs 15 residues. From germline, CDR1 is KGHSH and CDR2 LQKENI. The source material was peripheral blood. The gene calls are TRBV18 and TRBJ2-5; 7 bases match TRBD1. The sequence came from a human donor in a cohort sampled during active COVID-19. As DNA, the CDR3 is TGTGCCAGCTCACCGGGTCTGGCCAGGGGGGAGACCCAGTACTTC. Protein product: CASSPGLARGETQYF.